The clone carrying this T cell receptor (beta chain) was observed many times. The antigen remains undetermined. These data originate in a study of T cells after yellow fever vaccination. General study results and limits: Among primary-vaccination clones, most reappeared after the booster, at 95% to 96% for CD4 and 85% to 90% for CD8. Though it reached lower strength, the secondary response hit its peak faster, day 5 versus 15. Contaminants from the bulk population, in the form of abundant clonotypes, could be found in FACS-sorted repertoires.

Trimming removed 4 bases from V and 4 bases from J, with 8 bases in between. Germline CDR1 reads SGHTA; CDR2 reads FQGTGA. This CDR3 has 13 residues. Production of TCR cDNA was by 5'RACE template switching, which also added a universal primer site and UMIs. One entry per CDR3 protein results from TCRdb running MiXCR on the 5' RACE reads. The repertoire holds around 250,000 distinct CDR3 sequences, with roughly 5% as singletons. The sequencing here drew on CD4+ T cells sorted from PBMCs, taken on the day of the yellow fever booster vaccination. The receptor's source is a man aged 18-30 years who received the YFV17D yellow fever vaccine. The genes are TRBV7-3 and TRBJ2-1, with D hard to call. Here the CDR3 DNA reads TGTGCCAGCAGCTACCTTGGGTACAATGAGCAGTTCTTC. Translation gives CASSYLGYNEQFF.